Below, one T cell receptor (beta chain) is given with its context. Antigen specificity is unknown. The read finishes 3 residues shy of the CDR3 end, and the germline J gene is used to complete it. This entry is derived from a study of T cells in women clearing cervical HPV infection. General study results and limits: CIN3+ cases had significantly higher TCR richness than controls; evenness did not differ.

This CDR3 has 15 amino acids. The V gene's germline CDR1 is KGHSH and CDR2 LQKENI. The method was immunoSEQ multiplex PCR; TCRdb's version includes in-frame clones alone and lacks a portion of them. The table for this sample gives about 30,000 clones. This TCR was sampled from a woman between 18 and 70 years old with a cervical HPV16 infection that either progressed to CIN3+ or cleared (not recorded which). The chain carries TRBV18 and TRBJ2-2; TRBD2 might be the D (6 bases). Specimen: blood buffy coat. The sequenced part of the CDR3 DNA is TGTGCCAGCTCACGCCTCGGGGGTCTGAATGAAAAG. Its translation is CASSRLGGLNEK. The whole CDR3 sequence reads CASSRLGGLNEKLFF.